These 30 T cell receptor beta chains share one sample of origin, sequenced in a study of early T cells in non-severe SARS-CoV-2 infection. MiXCR was run by TCRdb on the 5' RACE reads, yielding one entry per CDR3 protein. The sample records tens of thousands of distinct CDR3 sequences, over 9% being singletons. The sequenced sample was whole blood. These receptors were obtained from an adult who was a healthcare worker with PCR-confirmed SARS-CoV-2 infection or an uninfected control (not recorded which).

V usage is TRBV5-4 and J usage is TRBJ2-7; D possibly corresponds to TRBD1 (5 bases). CDR1 is SGHNT, CDR2 YYREEE, per germline (reference sequence). The CDR3 has 13 amino acids. V lost 4 bases and J 1 base, leaving 9 bases between the germline ends. The CDR3, as DNA: TGTGCCAGCAGCGTTGACAGATCCTACGAGCAGTACTTC. It codes for CASSVDRSYEQYF.

This clonotype has only a few counts. This chain uses TRBV20-1 with TRBJ2-1; D not resolved. The ends were cut back, 4 bases at V and 2 bases at J, with 6 bases in the middle. Germline assignment: CDR1 DFQATT and CDR2 SNEGSKA (reference sequence). The CDR3 length is 12 residues. CDR3 DNA: TGCAGTGCTACGGAAGCCTACAATGAGCAGTTCTTC. This sequence encodes CSATEAYNEQFF.

This clonotype came up a few times. The rearrangement links TRBV7-2 to TRBJ1-5, with a tentative D call TRBD1 (5 bases). The CDR3 covers 15 residues. The germline gives CDR1 SGHTA, CDR2 FQGNSA. The V and J ends lost 1 base and 6 bases respectively, with 13 bases between them. Here the CDR3 DNA reads TGTGCCAGCAGCTTAGGAGTCAGGGAGGCTCAGCCCCAGCATTTT. Translation: CASSLGVREAQPQHF.

This clonotype was observed many times. V gene TRBV5-1 combines with J gene TRBJ2-5; a weak D match, TRBD2 (6 bases). The V gene's germline CDR1 is SGHRS and CDR2 YFSETQ. This CDR3 comprises 15 residues. Trimming left V 1 base short and J 4 bases short, with 14 bases between. The CDR3: CASSLNSGTGETQYF. The CDR3 coding sequence is TGCGCCAGCAGCTTGAATTCGGGGACTGGAGAGACCCAGTACTTC.

The rearrangement uses TRBV5-6 and TRBJ2-1, with TRBD1 matching over 7 bases. CDR3 size: 16 residues. The V gene end was trimmed by 1 base and the J gene end by 10 bases; junction bases not matched to a gene: 14. Germline V gives CDR1 SGHDT, CDR2 YYEEEE. Written as DNA, the CDR3 is TGTGCCAGCAGCTTGCTCGGCCGGGACAGTCCCCGGGAGCAGTTCTTC. Its protein is CASSLLGRDSPREQFF.

This clonotype was counted between two and nine times. This chain joins TRBV5-1 and TRBJ1-1, with D perhaps TRBD1 (5 bases). CDR3 size: 16 residues. Germline CDR1 SGHRS, CDR2 YFSETQ. V lost 8 bases to trimming and J lost 2 bases, with 22 bases between them. The CDR3 sequence is CASGAGDQGSNTEAFF. The CDR3 DNA is TGCGCCAGTGGGGCTGGAGACCAGGGATCCAACACTGAAGCTTTCTTT.

This clonotype has only a few counts. The chain couples TRBV6-6 to TRBJ2-3; 13 nucleotides line up with TRBD2. CDR1 and CDR2 from the germline V gene are MNHNY and SVGAGI (reference sequence). CDR3 size: 16 residues. The V segment lost 4 bases and the J segment 6 bases; nucleotides outside the gene matches: 7. DNA for the CDR3: TGTGCCAGCAGTTTACTAGCGGGAGGGCGAGGGGATACGCAGTATTTT. This sequence encodes CASSLLAGGRGDTQYF.

This clonotype was seen repeatedly, ten times or more. This rearrangement joins TRBV7-9 to TRBJ2-4; D might be TRBD1 (5 bases). CDR1 SEHNR and CDR2 FQNEAQ come from the germline V gene (reference sequence). The CDR3 is made up of 13 amino acids. V was pared by 1 base and J by 7 bases, with 8 bases between. The CDR3 region has the DNA TGTGCCAGCAGCTTAGGACAGTTGAACATTCAGTACTTC. The encoded protein is CASSLGQLNIQYF.

The CDR3: CAWSPYTGDLYSNQPQHF. The CDR3 DNA reads as TGTGCCTGGAGTCCCTACACAGGAGATCTATATAGCAATCAGCCCCAGCATTTT. V usage is TRBV30 and J usage is TRBJ1-5; perhaps TRBD1 as D (5 bases). CDR3 length equals 18 residues. Germline-derived CDR1 and CDR2 are GTSNPN and SVGIG (reference sequence). The ends were cut back, 2 bases at V and 0 bases at J, with 20 bases in the middle.

In this sample, this clonotype turned up many times. This rearrangement joins TRBV6-6 to TRBJ1-2; no definite D call. V lost 3 bases, J lost 0 bases, and 5 bases lay in between. Germline V gene lookup returns CDR1 MNHNY and CDR2 SVGAGI (reference sequence). The CDR3 loop spans 13 amino acids. CDR3 nucleotides: TGTGCCAGCAGTTATTCGACTAACTATGGCTACACCTTC. Its translation: CASSYSTNYGYTF.

This clonotype showed up just a few times. The chain joins TRBV10-3 to TRBJ2-3, with TRBD2 matching over 7 bases. Germline V gene sequence: CDR1 ENHRY, CDR2 SYGVKD. The CDR3 has 16 residues. J was trimmed by 4 bases and V by 3 bases; bases with no gene match: 10. CDR3 coding DNA: TGTGCCATCAGTGACTTGAGGGAGGGCCCTCCAGATACGCAGTATTTT. Protein sequence: CAISDLREGPPDTQYF.

Ten or more counts support this clonotype. CDR3 coding DNA: TGTGCCAGCGCCTTGCGGGGCAACACCGGGGAGCTGTTTTTT. Residues: CASALRGNTGELFF. The V call is TRBV9, the J call TRBJ2-2; possibly TRBD2 for D (6 bases). V was shortened by 7 bases and J by 2 bases, with 12 bases between the two germline ends. The CDR3 has 14 residues. Looked up from germline, CDR1 is SGDLS and CDR2 is YYNGEE. The variable domain in full, with the rest retrieved from reference TRBV9 and TRBJ2-2, is DSGVTQTPKHLITATGQRVTLRCSPRSGDLSVYWYQQSLDQGLQFLIQYYNGEERAKGNILERFSAQQFPDLHSELNLSSLELGDSALYFCASALRGNTGELFFGEGSRLTVL.

The chain combines TRBV27 with TRBJ2-7; D call uncertain. Germline V gene data show CDR1 as MNHEY and CDR2 as SMNVEV (reference sequence). This CDR3 has 13 amino acids. V lost 4 bases, J lost 5 bases, and 12 bases lay in between. The CDR3 loop is CASSSMGFDEQYF. The CDR3 region has the DNA TGTGCCAGCAGTTCAATGGGATTCGACGAGCAGTACTTC.

This clonotype was seen at least ten times. The chain is built from TRBV5-6 and TRBJ1-2; D unclear. Germline CDR1 SGHDT, CDR2 YYEEEE. Trimming took 0 bases from V and 3 from J, leaving 3 bases between them. The CDR3 loop spans 12 amino acids. Here the CDR3 DNA reads TGTGCCAGCAGCTTGGACGACTATGGCTACACCTTC. It specifies CASSLDDYGYTF.

The chain joins TRBV6-1 to TRBJ2-1, with 9 bases fitting TRBD2. CDR1 and CDR2 (germline): MNHNS, SASEGT. The CDR3 loop spans 18 amino acids. V was clipped by 2 bases and J by 4 bases; unmatched bases: 12. The CDR3: CASSERGGSGSRYNEQFF. The DNA of the CDR3 is TGTGCCAGCAGTGAAAGGGGGGGTAGCGGGAGTAGGTACAATGAGCAGTTCTTC.

The chain uses TRBV29-1 and TRBJ2-3; D might be TRBD1 or TRBD2, each matching 5 bases. V was pared by 6 bases and J by 4 bases, with 17 bases between. Looked up from germline, CDR1 is SQVTM and CDR2 is ANQGSEA. The CDR3 runs to 14 residues. The CDR3 region has the DNA TGCAGCGTCATTGGGAGCGAAGGGGCAGATACGCAGTATTTT. Protein sequence: CSVIGSEGADTQYF.

This clonotype was picked up a small number of times. The chain links TRBV7-2 to TRBJ2-3; no clear D. The CDR3 extends over 11 amino acids. V was shortened by 6 bases and J by 3 bases, with 4 bases between the two germline ends. Germline V gives CDR1 SGHTA, CDR2 FQGNSA. The chain's CDR3 is CASSRTDTQYF. The CDR3 DNA sequence: TGTGCCAGCAGTCGAACAGATACGCAGTATTTT.

The rearrangement joins TRBV9 to TRBJ2-7; 8 bases map to TRBD2. Germline V gene sequence: CDR1 SGDLS, CDR2 YYNGEE. V lost 4 bases to trimming and J lost 0 bases; unmatched junction nucleotides: 3. The CDR3 covers 14 residues. Here the CDR3 DNA reads TGTGCCAGCAGCCGGGGGACTAGCTCCTACGAGCAGTACTTC. Protein sequence: CASSRGTSSYEQYF.

About this clonotype itself: A much bigger clone sits one base away, suggesting this may be a read error. The V and J genes are TRBV2 and TRBJ2-5; TRBD2 agrees at 13 bases. CDR3 length: 16 residues. CDR1 and CDR2 from the germline V gene are SNHLY and FYNNEI. Unmatched junction bases numbered 7, after V lost 4 bases and J lost 5 bases. CDR3 protein: CASSAGLAGDSETQYF. DNA of the CDR3: TGTGCCAGCAGTGCCGGACTAGCGGGAGACTCGGAGACCCAGTACTTC. The variable domain in full, completed from reference TRBV2 and TRBJ2-5, reads EPEVTQTPSHQVTQMGQEVILRCVPISNHLYFYWYRQILGQKVEFLVSFYNNEISEKSEIFDDQFSVERPDGSNFTLKIRSTKLEDSAMYFCASSAGLAGDSETQYFGPGTRLLVL.

V usage is TRBV6-5 and J usage is TRBJ2-2; D uncertain. There are 15 residues in the CDR3. The V and J ends lost 7 bases and 6 bases respectively, with 18 bases between them. CDR1 is MNHEY and CDR2 is SVGAGI in the germline V gene. The CDR3 region is CASTYRVGAPGELFF. The CDR3 DNA sequence: TGTGCCAGCACCTATCGTGTCGGCGCCCCCGGGGAGCTGTTTTTT.

The chain employs TRBV10-3 and TRBJ2-3; 8 bases are a match to TRBD1. V was clipped by 10 bases and J by 4 bases; unmatched bases: 7. Germline CDR1 is ENHRY and CDR2 is SYGVKD. The CDR3 is 13 residues long. CDR3 region: CATTGVSADTQYF. CDR3 sequence (DNA): TGTGCCACGACAGGGGTCAGCGCAGATACGCAGTATTTT.

There are a few counts of this clonotype. The chain joins TRBV7-2 to TRBJ1-1, with no clear D. V lost 7 bases, J lost 5 bases, and 8 bases lay in between. CDR1 SGHTA and CDR2 FQGNSA come from the germline V gene. The CDR3 has 11 amino acids. The CDR3 here is CASIRGTEAFF. CDR3 nucleotide sequence: TGTGCCAGCATCCGAGGGACTGAAGCTTTCTTT.

This clonotype was seen only once. A read error may be the cause here, since a much bigger clone is one base away. The chain is built from TRBV4-2 and TRBJ1-4; no firm D call. The CDR3 is 16 amino acids. CDR1 is LGHNA, CDR2 YNFKEQ, per germline. V was trimmed by 2 bases and J by 0 bases, leaving 10 bases between them. CDR3 bases: TGTGCCAGCAGCCAAAGCCGGGTAACAACTAATGAAAAACTGTTTTTT. Translating it yields CASSQSRVTTNEKLFF.

The V and J genes are TRBV10-2 and TRBJ2-3, with TRBD2 matching over 11 bases. The CDR3 totals 15 residues. The germline CDR1 and CDR2 sequences are WSHSY and SAAADI. V shed 6 bases and J 2 bases; nucleotides not matched to a gene: 4. DNA for the CDR3: TGCGCCAGCAGGGGGACTAGCGGCTCCACAGATACGCAGTATTTT. Protein sequence: CASRGTSGSTDTQYF.

This clonotype has only a few counts. The genes are TRBV5-1 and TRBJ2-1, with TRBD1 matching over 8 bases. CDR1 and CDR2 (germline): SGHRS, YFSETQ. The V segment lost 4 bases and the J segment 1 base; nucleotides outside the gene matches: 4. The CDR3 loop spans 15 amino acids. CDR3 loop: CASSGGTGSYNEQFF. As DNA, the CDR3 is TGCGCCAGCAGCGGGGGGACAGGTTCCTACAATGAGCAGTTCTTC. Combining the CDR3 with reference TRBV5-1 and TRBJ2-1 gives the whole variable domain KAGVTQTPRYLIKTRGQQVTLSCSPISGHRSVSWYQQTPGQGLQFLFEYFSETQRNKGNFPGRFSGRQFSNSRSEMNVSTLELGDSALYLCASSGGTGSYNEQFFGPGTRLTVL.

This clonotype has ten or more counts. This sequence joins TRBV3-1 and TRBJ2-1, with D possibly TRBD2 on 6 matching bases. This CDR3 is 14 amino acids long. Germline V gene data show CDR1 as LGHDT and CDR2 as YNNKEL (reference sequence). V lost 4 bases and J 6 bases, leaving 13 bases between the germline ends. The CDR3, as DNA: TGTGCCAGCAGCCTAGGAGGGTTTACCAATGAGCAGTTCTTC. It translates to CASSLGGFTNEQFF.

This rearrangement joins TRBV20-1 to TRBJ2-5; 10 bases map to TRBD1. CDR3 length: 14 residues. The germline V gene has CDR1 DFQATT and CDR2 SNEGSKA (reference sequence). The junction had 6 bases not matched to a gene; V was cut back by 6 bases and J by 2 bases. Written as DNA, the CDR3 is TGCAGTGCCACCCGGGACAGGGGACAAGAGACCCAGTACTTC. It translates to CSATRDRGQETQYF.

This clonotype was recorded at least ten times. The gene calls are TRBV9 and TRBJ2-3; D call uncertain. V was pared by 4 bases and J by 8 bases, with 11 bases between. This CDR3 has 12 residues. Germline assignment: CDR1 SGDLS and CDR2 YYNGEE. For the CDR3, the DNA is TGTGCCAGCAGCACGACACGTGGTACGCAGTATTTT. This gives the protein CASSTTRGTQYF.

This clonotype appeared many times. This rearrangement joins TRBV5-4 to TRBJ2-3; 7 bases are a match to TRBD2. Germline V lookup: CDR1 SGHNT, CDR2 YYREEE (reference sequence). The CDR3 length is 15 residues. V lost 0 bases, J lost 0 bases, and 1 base stayed unmatched. CDR3 region: CASSLELASTDTQYF. The CDR3 region has the DNA TGTGCCAGCAGCTTGGAACTAGCGAGCACAGATACGCAGTATTTT.

This clonotype was found a few times. The J gene is TRBJ1-2, the V gene TRBV7-3; 10 nucleotides align to TRBD1. Looked up from germline, CDR1 is SGHTA and CDR2 is FQGTGA. The CDR3 has 15 residues. After removal of 3 bases from V and 6 bases from J, the junction contained 7 bases not matched to a gene. CDR3 region: CASSFGQGDADGYTF. CDR3 sequence (DNA): TGTGCCAGCAGCTTCGGACAGGGGGATGCTGATGGCTACACCTTC.